One sample yielded the 26 T cell receptor beta chains listed below, sequenced in a study of T cell changes during pregnancy in multiple sclerosis. Clones were read by immunoSEQ multiplex PCR, and TCRdb kept only the in-frame ones, dropping some. The top ten clones hold around 2% of a sample with tens of thousands of clones, around nine tenths of them seen once. The sequencing here drew on peripheral blood, taken in the second trimester of pregnancy. These receptors were taken from a female donor with multiple sclerosis, enrolled in a pregnancy study.

The chain couples TRBV7-9 to TRBJ1-5; D gene ambiguous. Germline lookup yields CDR1 SEHNR and CDR2 FQNEAQ (reference sequence). Trimming shortened V by 4 bases and J by 2 bases, and 15 bases separated the two germline ends. The CDR3 runs to 16 residues. The CDR3 coding sequence is TGTGCCAGCAGCTCAGGTAATAACCGGCGCAATCAGCCCCAGCATTTT. Protein sequence: CASSSGNNRRNQPQHF.

The chain is built from TRBV9 and TRBJ2-3, with D tentatively TRBD2 (6 bases). The CDR3 has 12 amino acids. The V gene lost 3 bases and the J gene lost 4 bases, with 6 bases spanning the gap. Per the germline V gene, CDR1 is SGDLS and CDR2 is YYNGEE. CDR3 region: CASSGGADTQYF. Written as DNA, the CDR3 is TGTGCCAGCAGCGGGGGGGCAGATACGCAGTATTTT. Variable domain in full (rest from reference TRBV9 and TRBJ2-3): DSGVTQTPKHLITATGQRVTLRCSPRSGDLSVYWYQQSLDQGLQFLIQYYNGEERAKGNILERFSAQQFPDLHSELNLSSLELGDSALYFCASSGGADTQYFGPGTRLTVL.

V and J are TRBV7-2 and TRBJ2-5; 14 positions agree with TRBD2. After removal of 7 bases from V and 2 bases from J, the junction contained 9 bases not matched to a gene. Looked up from germline, CDR1 is SGHTA and CDR2 is FQGNSA. This CDR3 spans 17 amino acids. CDR3 amino acids: CASTLGTSGSRQETQYF. The CDR3, as DNA: TGTGCCAGCACCCTCGGGACTAGCGGGAGTAGGCAAGAGACCCAGTACTTC.

This chain uses TRBV25-1 with TRBJ2-1; TRBD2 agrees at 7 bases. The germline gives CDR1 MGHDK, CDR2 SYGVNS. J gave up 7 bases and V 5 bases, and 5 bases lay outside the gene matches. CDR3 size: 13 residues. The CDR3 bases are TGTGCCAGCAGTAGGGCTAGCGGTAATGAGCAGTTCTTC. This translates into CASSRASGNEQFF.

The V call is TRBV15, the J call TRBJ2-2; TRBD1 might be the D (5 bases). Germline V gene data show CDR1 as LNHNV and CDR2 as YYDKDF (reference sequence). CDR3 length equals 17 residues. The V and J ends lost 1 base and 6 bases respectively, with 18 bases between them. This CDR3 is CATSRVRKTVGAGELFF. Here the CDR3 DNA reads TGTGCCACCAGCAGAGTCAGAAAGACAGTAGGCGCCGGGGAGCTGTTTTTT.

The chain uses TRBV10-3 and TRBJ1-1, with D possibly TRBD1 on 5 matching bases. The V and J ends lost 0 bases and 4 bases respectively, with 12 bases between them. The CDR3 has 15 amino acids. Germline V lookup: CDR1 ENHRY, CDR2 SYGVKD. The CDR3 nucleotides are TGTGCCATCAGTGAGTCCCCAGGGCTTGGCACTGAAGCTTTCTTT. Encoded protein: CAISESPGLGTEAFF.

The V call is TRBV29-1, the J call TRBJ1-1, with D uncertain. Germline V gene sequence: CDR1 SQVTM, CDR2 ANQGSEA. V was shortened by 1 base and J by 0 bases, with 6 bases between the two germline ends. This CDR3 region has 13 residues. CDR3 nucleotide sequence: TGCAGCGTTGAAGGGCGGCTGAACACTGAAGCTTTCTTT. Protein product: CSVEGRLNTEAFF.

This clone was seen a single time. The rearrangement uses TRBV6-5 and TRBJ1-2, with 7 nucleotides matching TRBD1. This CDR3 comprises 14 residues. The V and J ends lost 6 bases and 4 bases, in that order; junction bases with no gene match: 8. CDR1 is MNHEY and CDR2 is SVGAGI in the germline V gene. The CDR3 sequence: CASRDRDSGYGYTF. CDR3 in DNA: TGTGCCAGCAGAGACAGGGACAGCGGCTATGGCTACACCTTC.

This rearrangement joins TRBV29-1 to TRBJ2-1, with unresolved D. CDR1 and CDR2 (germline): SQVTM, ANQGSEA. Trimming took off 6 bases at V and 8 bases at J, with 14 bases between the two ends. This CDR3 spans 12 amino acids. Here the CDR3 DNA reads TGCAGCGTCAACTTCCCTGCGGATGAGCAGTTCTTC. Translating it yields CSVNFPADEQFF.

This clone has just one count. V usage is TRBV5-1 and J usage is TRBJ2-3; D ambiguous. Looked up from germline, CDR1 is SGHRS and CDR2 is YFSETQ. The CDR3 runs 14 residues. The V and J ends lost 5 bases and 1 base respectively, with 11 bases between them. DNA of the CDR3: TGCGCCAGCAGGATCGCGTACGGCACAGATACGCAGTATTTT. Its translation: CASRIAYGTDTQYF.

This clone has only one observation. V gene TRBV19 combines with J gene TRBJ2-7; D is possibly TRBD1 (5 bases). Germline CDR1 LNHDA, CDR2 SQIVND (reference sequence). The CDR3 is made up of 15 amino acids. V was shortened by 6 bases and J by 0 bases, with 15 bases between the two germline ends. The DNA of the CDR3 is TGTGCCAGTAGCCCCGCCGGACACAGCTCCTACGAGCAGTACTTC. It is translated as CASSPAGHSSYEQYF.

This clone appeared once. This rearrangement joins TRBV9 to TRBJ1-2, with D perhaps TRBD1 (6 bases). The CDR3 length is 14 residues. CDR1 SGDLS and CDR2 YYNGEE come from the germline V gene. V was trimmed by 0 bases and J by 4 bases, leaving 10 bases between them. CDR3 amino acids: CASSVGGQSYGYTF. CDR3 bases: TGTGCCAGCAGCGTAGGGGGGCAGAGCTATGGCTACACCTTC.

This chain joins TRBV19 and TRBJ1-1, with D unclear. V was clipped by 3 bases and J by 7 bases, with 12 bases between them. The CDR3 spans 13 residues. The germline V gene has CDR1 LNHDA and CDR2 SQIVND (reference sequence). CDR3 nucleotides: TGTGCCAGTAGTATTATGCTGACTAATGAAGCTTTCTTT. Its translation is CASSIMLTNEAFF.

The chain recombines TRBV30 with TRBJ1-5; 10 nucleotides line up with TRBD1. J was trimmed by 3 bases and V by 7 bases; bases with no gene match: 6. The V gene's germline CDR1 is GTSNPN and CDR2 SVGIG (reference sequence). CDR3 length: 14 residues. The CDR3 nucleotides read TGTGCCTTGACCGGGACAGGGGCCAATCAGCCCCAGCATTTT. This encodes CALTGTGANQPQHF.

CDR3 sequence (DNA): TGTGCCAGCAGTGAAGGGACTAGCGGCCACTACGAGCAGTACTTC. This gives the protein CASSEGTSGHYEQYF. V is TRBV2 and J is TRBJ2-7, with 10 bases aligning to TRBD2. Germline lookup yields CDR1 SNHLY and CDR2 FYNNEI. Trimming took 1 base from V and 3 from J; bases not matched to a gene: 3. The CDR3 has 15 residues.

The V gene is TRBV11-3, the J gene TRBJ2-5; TRBD1 matches 9 bases. The CDR3 is 16 residues long. Trimming at V came to 5 bases and at J to 5 bases, leaving 12 bases not matched to a gene. Germline assignment: CDR1 SGHNT and CDR2 YENEEA. The CDR3 is CASSQLAGTGFETQYF. The CDR3 nucleotides read TGTGCCAGCAGCCAACTCGCGGGGACAGGGTTCGAGACCCAGTACTTC.

The chain has TRBV19 and TRBJ2-3; D is undetermined. Germline CDR1 reads LNHDA; CDR2 reads SQIVND (reference sequence). CDR3 length equals 15 residues. Trimming shortened V by 6 bases and J by 0 bases, and 13 bases separated the two germline ends. CDR3 nucleotide sequence: TGTGCCAGTAGACGGAGCATAACTAGCACAGATACGCAGTATTTT. It yields the protein CASRRSITSTDTQYF.

In this sample, this clone turned up once. The chain couples TRBV27 to TRBJ2-3, with 7 bases fitting TRBD2. The CDR3 loop spans 18 amino acids. Losses at the gene ends were 2 bases for V and 3 bases for J; bases not matched to a gene: 14. From germline, CDR1 is MNHEY and CDR2 SMNVEV (reference sequence). The CDR3 DNA reads as TGTGCCAGCAGTTTAGAGTTAGCGCCTAGCGGTGGAACAGATACGCAGTATTTT. It yields the protein CASSLELAPSGGTDTQYF.

The CDR3 loop reads CASKAKTEITEAFF. CDR3 coding DNA: TGCGCCAGCAAAGCCAAGACAGAGATCACTGAAGCTTTCTTT. The chain joins TRBV5-1 to TRBJ1-1; perhaps TRBD1 as D (5 bases). This CDR3 spans 14 amino acids. The germline V gene encodes CDR1 SGHRS and CDR2 YFSETQ. The V end was cut by 6 bases, the J end by 4 bases, with 16 bases between.

The genes are TRBV11-3 and TRBJ1-2, with a tentative D call TRBD1 (6 bases). V lost 5 bases and J lost 6, with 13 bases in between. The CDR3 length is 13 residues. Germline values: CDR1 SGHNT, CDR2 YENEEA. This CDR3 is CASSPPGGDGYTF. The CDR3 coding sequence is TGTGCCAGCAGCCCCCCGGGGGGCGATGGCTACACCTTC.

This sequence joins TRBV6-1 and TRBJ2-1, with TRBD2 matching over 10 bases. Trimming at V came to 6 bases and at J to 6 bases, leaving 8 bases not matched to a gene. Germline V gene data show CDR1 as MNHNS and CDR2 as SASEGT. There are 15 residues in the CDR3. The CDR3 bases are TGTGCCAGCAGAAGACGGCCTAGCGGGGGCAATGAGCAGTTCTTC. Its protein is CASRRRPSGGNEQFF.

The J gene is TRBJ2-1, the V gene TRBV11-3, with D perhaps matching TRBD2 (5 bases). The CDR3 has 16 residues. V shed 0 bases and J shed 5 bases, with 14 bases lying between them. The germline V gene has CDR1 SGHNT and CDR2 YENEEA. The CDR3 is CASSLDGGRENNEQFF. The CDR3 DNA is TGTGCCAGCAGCTTAGATGGTGGGAGAGAAAACAATGAGCAGTTCTTC. The full variable domain, rest sourced from reference TRBV11-3 and TRBJ2-1, is EAGVVQSPRYKIIEKKQPVAFWCNPISGHNTLYWYLQNLGQGPELLIRYENEEAVDDSQLPKDRFSAERLKGVDSTLKIQPAELGDSAVYLCASSLDGGRENNEQFFGPGTRLTVL.

The genes are TRBV7-9 and TRBJ2-7; TRBD1 matches 9 bases. There are 15 residues in the CDR3. Germline loops: CDR1 SEHNR, CDR2 FQNEAQ (reference sequence). V dropped 5 bases and J dropped 4; count of bases not matched to a gene: 9. Here the CDR3 DNA reads TGTGCCAGCAGCGGAGGGGGACAGGGTGGTTACGAGCAGTACTTC. Translating gives CASSGGGQGGYEQYF.

The chain links TRBV5-8 to TRBJ2-2; possible D gene TRBD1, 5 bases. CDR3 length equals 16 residues. Germline V gene sequence: CDR1 SGHTS, CDR2 YDEGEE. Trimming took 5 bases from V and 5 from J, leaving 19 bases between them. The CDR3 reads CASRPRQAKGTGELFF. CDR3 DNA sequence: TGTGCCAGCAGACCTCGACAAGCAAAGGGGACCGGGGAGCTGTTTTTT.

The rearrangement uses TRBV7-9 and TRBJ2-7; no firm D call. This CDR3 is built from 12 residues. V was shortened by 5 bases and J by 2 bases, with 7 bases between the two germline ends. The germline CDR1 and CDR2 sequences are SEHNR and FQNEAQ (reference sequence). CDR3 region: CASSLLTYEQYF. The DNA of the CDR3 is TGTGCCAGCAGCCTCCTTACCTACGAGCAGTACTTC.

The V and J genes are TRBV10-3 and TRBJ1-4, with D perhaps TRBD1 (5 bases). This CDR3 contains 14 residues. CDR1 is ENHRY and CDR2 is SYGVKD in the germline V gene. V was cut by 2 bases and J by 2 bases, with 6 bases left in between. CDR3 bases: TGTGCCATCAGTGAGGGGGCGACTAATGAAAAACTGTTTTTT. It codes for CAISEGATNEKLFF.